This TCR beta chain was sequenced for a study of T cells in Graves' hyperthyroidism and ophthalmopathy. Overall study context: Once the initial diagnosis was made, peripheral blood was obtained before any treatment.

This clonotype has a single count. Its antigen is not known. This may arise from a read error, as a much more abundant clone is one base away. Points from the study as a whole: Blood shared most expanded thyroid clonotypes above 0.001.

Exclusion of patients followed from uncontrolled infection, other autoimmune disease, pregnancy or lactation. This CDR3 region has 15 residues. Germline V gene lookup returns CDR1 MNHEY and CDR2 SMNVEV (reference sequence). Amplified TCR beta CDR3 regions came from RNA transcripts. A first-round RT-PCR of the TCR CDR3 used the HTBI primer set. TCRdb used MiXCR to reprocess the multiplex PCR reads, holding one entry per CDR3 protein. The table includes approximately 690,000 distinct CDR3 sequences, around 21% detected once. The TCR comes from a man aged 25 to 45 with Graves' ophthalmopathy. The V and J genes are TRBV27 and TRBJ1-2; TRBD1 might be the D (6 bases). Sequencing was performed on blood. The CDR3 DNA reads TGTGGCAGCAGTTTAACGGGACACCCTAACTATGGCTACACCTTC. Translating gives CGSSLTGHPNYGYTF.